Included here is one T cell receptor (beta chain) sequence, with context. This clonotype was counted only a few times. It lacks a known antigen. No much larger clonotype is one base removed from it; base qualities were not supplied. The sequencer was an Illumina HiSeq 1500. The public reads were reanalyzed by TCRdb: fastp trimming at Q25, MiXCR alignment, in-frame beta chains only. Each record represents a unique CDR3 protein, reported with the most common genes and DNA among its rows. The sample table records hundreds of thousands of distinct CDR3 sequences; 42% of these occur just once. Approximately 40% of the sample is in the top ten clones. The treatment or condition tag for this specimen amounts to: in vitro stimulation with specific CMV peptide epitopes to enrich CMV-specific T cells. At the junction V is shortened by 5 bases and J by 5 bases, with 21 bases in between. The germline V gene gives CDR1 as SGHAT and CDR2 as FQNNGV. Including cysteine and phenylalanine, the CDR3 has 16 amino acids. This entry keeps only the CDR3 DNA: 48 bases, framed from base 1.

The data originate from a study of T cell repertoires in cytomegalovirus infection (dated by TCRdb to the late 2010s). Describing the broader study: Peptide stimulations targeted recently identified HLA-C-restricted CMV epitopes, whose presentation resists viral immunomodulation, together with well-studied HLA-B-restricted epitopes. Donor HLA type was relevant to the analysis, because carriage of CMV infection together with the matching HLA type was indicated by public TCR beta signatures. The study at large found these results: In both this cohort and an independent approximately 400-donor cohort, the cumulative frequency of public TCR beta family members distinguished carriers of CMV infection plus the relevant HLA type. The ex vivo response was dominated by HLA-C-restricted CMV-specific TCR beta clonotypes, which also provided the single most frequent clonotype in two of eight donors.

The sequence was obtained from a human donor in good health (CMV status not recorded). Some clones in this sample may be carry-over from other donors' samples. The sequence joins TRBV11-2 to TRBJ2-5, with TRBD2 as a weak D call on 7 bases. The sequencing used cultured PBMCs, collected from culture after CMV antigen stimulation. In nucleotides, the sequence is TGTGCCAGCAGCCCCCTGGGGGGGCTCCTAGACGAGACCCAGTACTTC. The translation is CASSPLGGLLDETQYF.